This passage covers 8 T cell receptor beta chains from one sample sequenced in a study of T cells after yellow fever vaccination. One entry per CDR3 protein, called by TCRdb with MiXCR from the 5' RACE reads. The table has 500,000 to 650,000 distinct CDR3 sequences, more than 9% seen once. The material was PBMCs, obtained on the day of the yellow fever booster vaccination. The receptors shown here come from a man under 40 who received the YFV17D yellow fever vaccine.

V is TRBV4-3 and J is TRBJ2-7; weak D call: TRBD2 (6 bases). This CDR3 spans 13 amino acids. The V end lost 1 base, the J end lost 6 bases, and 10 bases lay between the germline ends. Germline CDR1 reads LGHNA; CDR2 reads YSLEER. CDR3 protein: CASSQGIGGEQYF. Here the CDR3 DNA reads TGCGCCAGCAGCCAAGGGATCGGGGGCGAGCAGTACTTC.

The chain has TRBV18 and TRBJ2-7, with D perhaps TRBD2 (7 bases). Trimming took off 8 bases at V and 6 bases at J, with 17 bases between the two ends. The V gene's germline CDR1 is KGHSH and CDR2 LQKENI. The CDR3 totals 13 residues. In DNA form, the CDR3 reads TGTGCCAGCGAACCGGGAGGAGGGGGCGAGCAGTACTTC. It translates to CASEPGGGGEQYF.

The rearrangement uses TRBV10-3 and TRBJ2-1; D possibly matches TRBD1 or TRBD2 (5 bases each). This CDR3 contains 14 residues. Trimming stripped 3 bases from V and 10 bases from J, with 16 bases between. CDR1 ENHRY and CDR2 SYGVKD come from the germline V gene. The CDR3 coding sequence is TGTGCCATCAGTGAAAGAGCGGACAAATTAGAGCAGTTCTTC. Amino acids: CAISERADKLEQFF.

The genes are TRBV6-5 and TRBJ2-1, with 7 bases fitting TRBD2. There are 16 residues in the CDR3. V lost 0 bases to trimming and J lost 8 bases; unmatched junction nucleotides: 10. CDR1 is MNHEY, CDR2 SVGAGI, per germline. Here the CDR3 DNA reads TGTGCCAGCAGTTACTCCGGGAGGCTAGCGTTCGATGAGCAGTTCTTC. Amino acids: CASSYSGRLAFDEQFF.

This rearrangement joins TRBV14 to TRBJ1-1, with D unclear. V was pared by 0 bases and J by 8 bases, with 13 bases between. The CDR3 has 14 amino acids. Germline V gene lookup returns CDR1 SGHDN and CDR2 FVKESK. CDR3 amino acids: CASSQDGEKLEAFF. CDR3 DNA sequence: TGTGCCAGCAGCCAAGATGGAGAGAAACTGGAAGCTTTCTTT.

The CDR3, as DNA: TGCGCCAGCAGCCAAGAAGAGCGCGCCAAAAACATTCAGTACTTC. Translated: CASSQEERAKNIQYF. The chain combines TRBV4-3 with TRBJ2-4; D remains ambiguous. This CDR3 contains 15 residues. Germline CDR1 is LGHNA and CDR2 is YSLEER. V was cut by 0 bases and J by 1 base, with 7 bases left in between.

Only a few counts were recorded for this clonotype. This sequence joins TRBV10-3 and TRBJ2-2; D is perhaps TRBD1 or TRBD2 (7 bases each). Trimming took off 2 bases at V and 1 base at J, with 11 bases between the two ends. The length of the CDR3 is 16 residues. Germline CDR1 reads ENHRY; CDR2 reads SYGVKD. Written as DNA, the CDR3 is TGTGCCATCAGTGAGACCAGGGGGGGGAACACCGGGGAGCTGTTTTTT. Amino acids: CAISETRGGNTGELFF.

This clonotype showed up just a few times. V and J are TRBV11-2 and TRBJ1-1, with 7 bases fitting TRBD1. This CDR3 contains 18 residues. Looked up from germline, CDR1 is SGHAT and CDR2 is FQNNGV. Unmatched junction bases numbered 17, after V lost 3 bases and J lost 4 bases. The CDR3 DNA sequence: TGTGCCAGCAGCTTGTTGTCCGCAGGGGGTCTTAAGTTCACTGAAGCTTTCTTT. The encoded protein is CASSLLSAGGLKFTEAFF.